These T cell receptor beta chains were read from a single sample in a study of CD8 T cells in Susac syndrome. Each CDR3 protein gets one entry after TCRdb re-called the immunoSEQ multiplex PCR reads with MiXCR. In the table there are about 170,000 distinct CDR3 sequences, approximately 94% of which are singletons. The specimen sequenced was CD4+ T cells from PBMCs. The receptors were gathered from a human donor with Susac syndrome. Both conserved end residues are part of each CDR3. A D gene is named only where the DNA matches it firmly. Where a row states a size, it is once, few, many or the class of an expanded clone; other rows omit it.

j_call: TRBJ2-1; v_call: TRBV28; d_call: TRBD2; clone_size: -; cdr3_aa: CASSLRGFREGGNEQFF; cdr3_nt: TGTGCCAGCAGTTTACGGGGTTTCCGGGAGGGCGGCAATGAGCAGTTCTTC
j_call: TRBJ1-2; v_call: TRBV2; d_call: TRBD1; clone_size: once; cdr3_aa: CASIPGQGNYGYTF; cdr3_nt: TGTGCCAGCATCCCGGGACAGGGTAACTATGGCTACACCTTC
j_call: TRBJ1-2; v_call: TRBV24-1; d_call: -; clone_size: -; cdr3_aa: CATSRVNGYTF; cdr3_nt: TGTGCCACCAGCAGGGTAAATGGCTACACCTTC
j_call: TRBJ1-1; v_call: TRBV15; d_call: -; clone_size: -; cdr3_aa: CATSRDSGGISEAFF; cdr3_nt: TGTGCCACCAGCAGAGATAGTGGGGGTATCTCTGAAGCTTTCTTT
j_call: TRBJ2-3; v_call: TRBV5-1; d_call: TRBD1; clone_size: -; cdr3_aa: CASSWDRGSDTQYF; cdr3_nt: TGCGCCAGCAGTTGGGACAGGGGGTCAGATACGCAGTATTTT
j_call: TRBJ2-7; v_call: TRBV7-9; d_call: -; clone_size: -; cdr3_aa: CASSLGGPSEQYF; cdr3_nt: TGTGCCAGCAGCTTAGGGGGACCCTCCGAGCAGTACTTC
j_call: TRBJ1-2; v_call: TRBV5-1; d_call: TRBD1; clone_size: -; cdr3_aa: CASRWDSYGYTF; cdr3_nt: TGCGCCAGCAGATGGGACAGCTATGGCTACACCTTC
j_call: TRBJ2-4; v_call: TRBV12-3/TRBV12-4; d_call: TRBD1; clone_size: once; cdr3_aa: CASRQGTGNIQYF; cdr3_nt: TGTGCCAGCAGACAGGGGACAGGGAACATTCAGTACTTC
j_call: TRBJ2-4; v_call: TRBV9; d_call: -; clone_size: once; cdr3_aa: CASSVSPRGAAKNIQYF; cdr3_nt: TGTGCCAGCAGCGTGAGCCCGCGCGGGGCAGCCAAAAACATTCAGTACTTC
j_call: TRBJ2-1; v_call: TRBV2; d_call: -; clone_size: once; cdr3_aa: CASSQTGASYNEQFF; cdr3_nt: TGTGCCAGCAGCCAGACAGGCGCCTCCTACAATGAGCAGTTCTTC
j_call: TRBJ2-2; v_call: TRBV4-3; d_call: -; clone_size: once; cdr3_aa: CASSQERVGTGELFF; cdr3_nt: TGCGCCAGCAGCCAGGAGCGCGTTGGGACCGGGGAGCTGTTTTTT
j_call: TRBJ2-6; v_call: TRBV9; d_call: -; clone_size: once; cdr3_aa: CASSADFGTNVLTF; cdr3_nt: TGTGCCAGCAGCGCGGATTTCGGGACAAACGTCCTGACTTTC
j_call: TRBJ2-1; v_call: TRBV5-6; d_call: TRBD2; clone_size: -; cdr3_aa: CASSLTPTSAYNEQFF; cdr3_nt: TGTGCCAGCAGCCTGACTCCGACTAGCGCCTACAATGAGCAGTTCTTC
j_call: TRBJ2-2; v_call: TRBV5-1; d_call: TRBD2; clone_size: -; cdr3_aa: CASSNGLAAGELFF; cdr3_nt: TGCGCCAGCAGCAACGGACTAGCCGCCGGGGAGCTGTTTTTT
j_call: TRBJ1-2; v_call: TRBV2; d_call: -; clone_size: -; cdr3_aa: CASSEAPGINYGYTF; cdr3_nt: TGTGCCAGCAGTGAGGCCCCAGGGATTAACTATGGCTACACCTTC
j_call: TRBJ1-2; v_call: TRBV29-1; d_call: -; clone_size: once; cdr3_aa: CSVDHSISYGYTF; cdr3_nt: TGCAGCGTTGACCACAGCATTAGCTATGGCTACACCTTC
j_call: TRBJ2-1; v_call: TRBV4-3; d_call: TRBD1; clone_size: -; cdr3_aa: CASSQDQYRGNEQFF; cdr3_nt: TGCGCCAGCAGCCAAGATCAATACAGGGGCAATGAGCAGTTCTTC
j_call: TRBJ1-5; v_call: TRBV5-6; d_call: -; clone_size: -; cdr3_aa: CASSLEAGAGNQPQHF; cdr3_nt: TGTGCCAGCAGCTTGGAGGCGGGGGCAGGCAATCAGCCCCAGCATTTT
j_call: TRBJ1-2; v_call: TRBV6-6; d_call: -; clone_size: once; cdr3_aa: CASRFGDGYTF; cdr3_nt: TGTGCCAGCAGGTTTGGGGACGGCTACACCTTC
j_call: TRBJ1-1; v_call: TRBV24-1; d_call: TRBD1; clone_size: -; cdr3_aa: CATSVAGGTEAFF; cdr3_nt: TGTGCCACCAGTGTAGCAGGGGGCACTGAAGCTTTCTTT
j_call: TRBJ1-4; v_call: TRBV7-9; d_call: -; clone_size: -; cdr3_aa: CASSLTDSLNEKLFF; cdr3_nt: TGTGCCAGCAGCTTAACCGACAGCCTTAATGAAAAACTGTTTTTT
j_call: TRBJ1-6; v_call: TRBV9; d_call: -; clone_size: -; cdr3_aa: CASSVGRDSPLHF; cdr3_nt: TGTGCCAGCAGCGTAGGGAGGGATTCACCCCTCCACTTT
j_call: TRBJ1-5; v_call: TRBV29-1; d_call: -; clone_size: -; cdr3_aa: CSVRRGLDQPQHF; cdr3_nt: TGCAGCGTGCGGAGGGGTTTGGATCAGCCCCAGCATTTT
j_call: TRBJ2-7; v_call: TRBV18; d_call: -; clone_size: -; cdr3_aa: CASSPQQASYEQYF; cdr3_nt: TGTGCCAGCTCACCACAGCAGGCGTCCTACGAGCAGTACTTC
j_call: TRBJ2-3; v_call: TRBV20-1; d_call: -; clone_size: -; cdr3_aa: CSASHRAVTSTDTQYF; cdr3_nt: TGCAGTGCTTCTCATCGGGCAGTTACTAGCACAGATACGCAGTATTTT
j_call: TRBJ2-5; v_call: TRBV5-4; d_call: -; clone_size: few; cdr3_aa: CASSLGQVETQYF; cdr3_nt: TGTGCCAGCAGCTTGGGACAGGTAGAGACCCAGTACTTC
j_call: TRBJ2-7; v_call: TRBV7-9; d_call: TRBD1; clone_size: -; cdr3_aa: CASSLSFRGFHEQYF; cdr3_nt: TGTGCCAGCAGCTTATCGTTCAGGGGGTTCCACGAGCAGTACTTC
j_call: TRBJ2-2; v_call: TRBV9; d_call: -; clone_size: -; cdr3_aa: CASSVADTGELFF; cdr3_nt: TGTGCCAGCAGCGTAGCCGACACCGGGGAGCTGTTTTTT
j_call: TRBJ1-2; v_call: TRBV24-1; d_call: -; clone_size: -; cdr3_aa: CATSAPGGYTF; cdr3_nt: TGTGCCACCAGCGCCCCAGGGGGCTACACCTTC
j_call: TRBJ1-1; v_call: TRBV29-1; d_call: -; clone_size: once; cdr3_aa: CSVEEFTGFLTEAFF; cdr3_nt: TGCAGCGTTGAAGAGTTCACAGGGTTTCTCACTGAAGCTTTCTTT
j_call: TRBJ2-5; v_call: TRBV14; d_call: -; clone_size: -; cdr3_aa: CASNTGESGQETQYF; cdr3_nt: TGTGCCAGCAACACGGGGGAGTCGGGGCAAGAGACCCAGTACTTC
j_call: TRBJ2-2; v_call: TRBV5-1; d_call: TRBD1; clone_size: -; cdr3_aa: CASSFGTGTGELFF; cdr3_nt: TGCGCCAGCAGCTTCGGGACAGGGACCGGGGAGCTGTTTTTT
j_call: TRBJ2-6; v_call: TRBV4-1; d_call: -; clone_size: -; cdr3_aa: CASSQPGANVLTF; cdr3_nt: TGCGCCAGCAGCCAACCCGGGGCCAACGTCCTGACTTTC
j_call: TRBJ1-6; v_call: TRBV7-8; d_call: TRBD1; clone_size: -; cdr3_aa: CASSPQGSNSPLHF; cdr3_nt: TGTGCCAGCAGCCCACAGGGGAGCAATTCACCCCTCCACTTT
j_call: TRBJ1-4; v_call: TRBV19; d_call: -; clone_size: -; cdr3_aa: CASTDRWTNEKLFF; cdr3_nt: TGTGCCAGTACCGACAGATGGACTAATGAAAAACTGTTTTTT
j_call: TRBJ1-2; v_call: TRBV20-1; d_call: TRBD1; clone_size: -; cdr3_aa: CSARDRENYGYTF; cdr3_nt: TGCAGTGCTCGGGACAGAGAAAACTATGGCTACACCTTC
j_call: TRBJ2-1; v_call: TRBV4-2; d_call: TRBD2; clone_size: -; cdr3_aa: CASSQDGTSNNEQFF; cdr3_nt: TGTGCCAGCAGCCAAGATGGGACTAGTAACAATGAGCAGTTCTTC
j_call: TRBJ2-5; v_call: TRBV29-1; d_call: -; clone_size: -; cdr3_aa: CSVELGGWGETQYF; cdr3_nt: TGCAGCGTTGAATTGGGGGGCTGGGGGGAGACCCAGTACTTC
j_call: TRBJ1-6; v_call: TRBV18; d_call: -; clone_size: -; cdr3_aa: CASSQKGGTLHF; cdr3_nt: TGTGCCAGCTCACAAAAGGGCGGAACCCTCCACTTT
j_call: TRBJ2-2; v_call: TRBV7-9; d_call: -; clone_size: -; cdr3_aa: CASSLGTGTTGELFF; cdr3_nt: TGTGCCAGCAGCTTAGGGACCGGTACTACCGGGGAGCTGTTTTTT
j_call: TRBJ2-6; v_call: TRBV25-1; d_call: -; clone_size: -; cdr3_aa: CASSLSGFSGANVLTF; cdr3_nt: TGTGCCAGCAGCTTATCAGGGTTCTCTGGGGCCAACGTCCTGACTTTC
j_call: TRBJ1-1; v_call: TRBV28; d_call: -; clone_size: -; cdr3_aa: CASRWNREAFF; cdr3_nt: TGTGCCAGCAGGTGGAACCGGGAAGCTTTCTTT
j_call: TRBJ2-3; v_call: TRBV10-3; d_call: -; clone_size: -; cdr3_aa: CAITPDSEDTQYF; cdr3_nt: TGTGCCATCACCCCGGACAGCGAGGATACGCAGTATTTT
j_call: TRBJ2-6; v_call: TRBV7-9; d_call: -; clone_size: -; cdr3_aa: CASSLGGAGSGANVLTF; cdr3_nt: TGTGCCAGCAGCTTAGGGGGAGCGGGCTCTGGGGCCAACGTCCTGACTTTC
j_call: TRBJ2-7; v_call: TRBV30; d_call: -; clone_size: -; cdr3_aa: CAWSVGTATYEQYF; cdr3_nt: TGTGCCTGGAGTGTCGGGACGGCAACCTACGAGCAGTACTTC
j_call: TRBJ2-1; v_call: TRBV5-1; d_call: TRBD2; clone_size: once; cdr3_aa: CASSLGPGGAGNEQFF; cdr3_nt: TGCGCCAGCAGCTTGGGACCGGGGGGGGCCGGGAATGAGCAGTTCTTC
j_call: TRBJ2-7; v_call: TRBV28; d_call: -; clone_size: -; cdr3_aa: CATNRGSPYEQYF; cdr3_nt: TGTGCCACCAATAGGGGATCCCCCTACGAGCAGTACTTC
j_call: TRBJ2-1; v_call: TRBV30; d_call: TRBD2; clone_size: -; cdr3_aa: CAWSGIIQGTSGMKSYNEQFF; cdr3_nt: TGTGCCTGGAGTGGGATTATACAGGGGACTAGCGGGATGAAGTCCTACAATGAGCAGTTCTTC
j_call: TRBJ1-2; v_call: TRBV15; d_call: -; clone_size: -; cdr3_aa: CATSIRTLYGYTF; cdr3_nt: TGTGCCACCAGCATCCGGACCCTATATGGCTACACCTTC